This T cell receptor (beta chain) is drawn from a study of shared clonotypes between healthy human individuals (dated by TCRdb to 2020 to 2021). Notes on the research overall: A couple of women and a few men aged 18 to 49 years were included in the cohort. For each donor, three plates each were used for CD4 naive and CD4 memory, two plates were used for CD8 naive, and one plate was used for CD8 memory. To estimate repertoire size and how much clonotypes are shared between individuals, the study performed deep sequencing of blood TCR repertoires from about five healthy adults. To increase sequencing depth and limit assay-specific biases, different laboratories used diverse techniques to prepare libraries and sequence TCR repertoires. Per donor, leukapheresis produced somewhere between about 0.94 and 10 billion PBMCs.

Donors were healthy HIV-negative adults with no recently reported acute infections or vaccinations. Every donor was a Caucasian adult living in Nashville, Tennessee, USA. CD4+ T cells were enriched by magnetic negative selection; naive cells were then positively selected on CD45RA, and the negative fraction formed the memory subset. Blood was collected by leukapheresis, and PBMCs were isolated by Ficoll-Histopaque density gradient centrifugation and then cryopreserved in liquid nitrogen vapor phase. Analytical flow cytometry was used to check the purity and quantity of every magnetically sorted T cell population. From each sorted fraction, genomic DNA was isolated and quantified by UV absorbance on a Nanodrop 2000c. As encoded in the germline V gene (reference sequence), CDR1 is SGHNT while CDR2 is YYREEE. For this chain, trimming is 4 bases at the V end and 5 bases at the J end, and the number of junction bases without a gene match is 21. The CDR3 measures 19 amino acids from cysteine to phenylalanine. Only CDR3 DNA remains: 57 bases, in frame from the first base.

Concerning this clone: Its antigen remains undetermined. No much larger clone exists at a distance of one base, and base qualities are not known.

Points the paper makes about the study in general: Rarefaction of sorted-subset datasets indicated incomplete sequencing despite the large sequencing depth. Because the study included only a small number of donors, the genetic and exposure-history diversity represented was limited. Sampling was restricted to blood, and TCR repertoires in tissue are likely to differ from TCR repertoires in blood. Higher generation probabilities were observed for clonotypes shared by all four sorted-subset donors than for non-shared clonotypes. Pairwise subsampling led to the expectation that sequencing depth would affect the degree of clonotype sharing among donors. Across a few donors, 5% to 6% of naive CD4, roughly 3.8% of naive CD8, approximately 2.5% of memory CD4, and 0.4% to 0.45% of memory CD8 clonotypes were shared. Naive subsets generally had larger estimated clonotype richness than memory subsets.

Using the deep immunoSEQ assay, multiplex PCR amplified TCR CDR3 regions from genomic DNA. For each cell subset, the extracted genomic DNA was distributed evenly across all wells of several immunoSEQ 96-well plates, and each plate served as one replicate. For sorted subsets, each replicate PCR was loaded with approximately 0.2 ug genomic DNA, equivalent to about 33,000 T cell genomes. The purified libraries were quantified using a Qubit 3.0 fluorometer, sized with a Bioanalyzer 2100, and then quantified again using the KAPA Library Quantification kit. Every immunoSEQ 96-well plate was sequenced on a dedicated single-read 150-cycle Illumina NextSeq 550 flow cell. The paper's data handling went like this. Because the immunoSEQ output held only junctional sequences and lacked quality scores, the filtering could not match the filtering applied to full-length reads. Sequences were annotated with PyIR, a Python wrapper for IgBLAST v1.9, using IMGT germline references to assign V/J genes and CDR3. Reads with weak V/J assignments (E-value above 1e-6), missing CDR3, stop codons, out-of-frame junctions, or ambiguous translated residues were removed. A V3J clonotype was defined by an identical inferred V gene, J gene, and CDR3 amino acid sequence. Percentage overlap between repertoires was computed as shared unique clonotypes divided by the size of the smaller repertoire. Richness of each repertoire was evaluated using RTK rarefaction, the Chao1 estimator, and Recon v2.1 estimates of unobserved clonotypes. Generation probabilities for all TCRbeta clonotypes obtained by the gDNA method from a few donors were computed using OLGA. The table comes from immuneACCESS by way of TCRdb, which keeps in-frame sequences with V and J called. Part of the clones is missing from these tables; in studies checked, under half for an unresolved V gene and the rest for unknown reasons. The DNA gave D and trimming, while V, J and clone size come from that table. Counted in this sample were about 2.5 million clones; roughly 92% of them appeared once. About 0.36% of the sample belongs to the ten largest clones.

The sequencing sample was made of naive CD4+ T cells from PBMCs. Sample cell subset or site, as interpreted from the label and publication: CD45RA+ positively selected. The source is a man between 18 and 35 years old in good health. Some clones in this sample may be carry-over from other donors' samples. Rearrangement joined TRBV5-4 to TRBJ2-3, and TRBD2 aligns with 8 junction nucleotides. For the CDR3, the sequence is CASSPATIAGTKGGDTQYF. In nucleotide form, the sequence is TGTGCCAGCAGCCCCGCAACCATAGCGGGAACAAAAGGGGGAGATACGCAGTATTTT. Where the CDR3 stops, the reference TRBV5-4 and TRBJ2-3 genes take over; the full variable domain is ETGVTQSPTHLIKTRGQQVTLRCSSQSGHNTVSWYQQALGQGPQFIFQYYREEENGRGNFPPRFSGLQFPNYSSELNVNALELDDSALYLCASSPATIAGTKGGDTQYFGPGTRLTVL.